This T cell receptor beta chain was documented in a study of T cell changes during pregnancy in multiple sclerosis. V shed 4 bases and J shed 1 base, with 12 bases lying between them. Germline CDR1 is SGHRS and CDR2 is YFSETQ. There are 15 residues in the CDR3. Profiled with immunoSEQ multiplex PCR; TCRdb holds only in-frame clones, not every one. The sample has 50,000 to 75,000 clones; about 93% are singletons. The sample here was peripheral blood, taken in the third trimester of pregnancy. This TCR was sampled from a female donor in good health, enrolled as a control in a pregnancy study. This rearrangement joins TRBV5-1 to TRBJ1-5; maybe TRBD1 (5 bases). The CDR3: CASSTDDSSNQPQHF. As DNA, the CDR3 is TGCGCCAGCAGCACAGATGACAGCAGCAATCAGCCCCAGCATTTT.